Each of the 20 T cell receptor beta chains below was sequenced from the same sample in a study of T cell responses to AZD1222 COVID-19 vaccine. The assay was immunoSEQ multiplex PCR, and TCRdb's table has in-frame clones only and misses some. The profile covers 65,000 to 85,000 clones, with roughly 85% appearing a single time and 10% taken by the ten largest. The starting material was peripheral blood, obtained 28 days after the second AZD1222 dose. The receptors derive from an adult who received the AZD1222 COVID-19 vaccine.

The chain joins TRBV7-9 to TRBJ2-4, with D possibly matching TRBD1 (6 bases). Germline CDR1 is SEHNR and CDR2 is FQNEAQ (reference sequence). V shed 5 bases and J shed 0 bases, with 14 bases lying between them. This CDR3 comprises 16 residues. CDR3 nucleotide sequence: TGTGCCAGCAGCAACGGACAGAGCCTAGCCAAAAACATTCAGTACTTC. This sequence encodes CASSNGQSLAKNIQYF.

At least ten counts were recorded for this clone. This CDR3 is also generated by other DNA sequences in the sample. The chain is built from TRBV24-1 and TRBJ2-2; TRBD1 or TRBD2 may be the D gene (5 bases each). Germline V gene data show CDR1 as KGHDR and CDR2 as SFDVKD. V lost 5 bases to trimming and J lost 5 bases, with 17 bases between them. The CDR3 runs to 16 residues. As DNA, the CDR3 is TGTGCCACCAGTGCCCCCGGGACCGGGACGACCGGGGAGCTGTTTTTT. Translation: CATSAPGTGTTGELFF.

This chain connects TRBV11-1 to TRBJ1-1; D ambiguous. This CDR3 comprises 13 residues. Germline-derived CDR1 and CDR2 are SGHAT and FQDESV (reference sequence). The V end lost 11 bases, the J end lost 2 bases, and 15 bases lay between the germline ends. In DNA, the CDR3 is TGTGCCGGTAGACTGACTGAAAACACTGAAGCTTTCTTT. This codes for CAGRLTENTEAFF.

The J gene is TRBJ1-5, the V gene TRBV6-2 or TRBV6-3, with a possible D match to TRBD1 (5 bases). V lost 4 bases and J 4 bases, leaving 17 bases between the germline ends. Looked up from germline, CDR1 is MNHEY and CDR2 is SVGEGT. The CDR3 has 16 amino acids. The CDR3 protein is CASSWGTQTGNQPQHF. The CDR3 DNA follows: TGTGCCAGCAGTTGGGGGACCCAAACTGGTAATCAGCCCCAGCATTTT.

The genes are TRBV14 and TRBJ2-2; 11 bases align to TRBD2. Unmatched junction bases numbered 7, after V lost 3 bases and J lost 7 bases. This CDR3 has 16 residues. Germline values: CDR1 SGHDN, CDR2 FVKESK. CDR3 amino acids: CASSQELAGEFGELFF. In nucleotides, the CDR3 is TGTGCCAGCAGCCAGGAACTAGCGGGGGAGTTCGGGGAGCTGTTTTTT.

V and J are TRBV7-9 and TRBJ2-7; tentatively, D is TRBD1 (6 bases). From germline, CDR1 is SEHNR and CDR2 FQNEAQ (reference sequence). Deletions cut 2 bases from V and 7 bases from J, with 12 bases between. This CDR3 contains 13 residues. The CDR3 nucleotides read TGTGCCAGCAGCTTATTTGCCAGGGGTGAGCAGTACTTC. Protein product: CASSLFARGEQYF.

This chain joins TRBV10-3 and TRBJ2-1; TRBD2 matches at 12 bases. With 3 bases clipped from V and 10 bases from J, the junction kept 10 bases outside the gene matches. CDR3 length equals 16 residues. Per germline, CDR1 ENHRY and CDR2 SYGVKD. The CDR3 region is CAISDRSSGGAGEQFF. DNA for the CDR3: TGTGCCATCAGTGACCGTTCTAGCGGGGGGGCCGGAGAGCAGTTCTTC.

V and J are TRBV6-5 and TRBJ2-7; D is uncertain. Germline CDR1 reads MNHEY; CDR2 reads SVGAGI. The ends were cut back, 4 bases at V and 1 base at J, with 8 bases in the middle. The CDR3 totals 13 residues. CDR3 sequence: CASSFSVSYEQYF. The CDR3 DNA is TGTGCCAGCAGTTTCTCAGTTTCCTACGAGCAGTACTTC.

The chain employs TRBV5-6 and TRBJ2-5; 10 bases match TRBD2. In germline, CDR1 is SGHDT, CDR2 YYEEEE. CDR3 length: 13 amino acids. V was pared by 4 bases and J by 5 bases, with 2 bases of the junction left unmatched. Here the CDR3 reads CASSRGLAETQYF. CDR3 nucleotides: TGTGCCAGCAGCCGGGGACTAGCGGAGACCCAGTACTTC.

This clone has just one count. DNA of the CDR3: TGTGCCAGCAGGGCCCTGGGTGAAAAACTGTTTTTT. This gives the protein CASRALGEKLFF. The V and J genes are TRBV28 and TRBJ1-4; D gene unclear. The V gene's germline CDR1 is MDHEN and CDR2 SYDVKM. This CDR3 region has 12 residues. Trimming took 6 bases from V and 7 from J, leaving 9 bases between them.

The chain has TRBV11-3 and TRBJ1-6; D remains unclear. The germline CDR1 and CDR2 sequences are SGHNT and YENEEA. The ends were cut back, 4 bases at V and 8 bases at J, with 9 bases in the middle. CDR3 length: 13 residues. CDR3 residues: CASSSLRDSPLHF. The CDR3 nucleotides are TGTGCCAGCAGCTCCCTCCGAGATTCACCCCTCCACTTT. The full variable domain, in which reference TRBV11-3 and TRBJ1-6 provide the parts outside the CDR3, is EAGVVQSPRYKIIEKKQPVAFWCNPISGHNTLYWYLQNLGQGPELLIRYENEEAVDDSQLPKDRFSAERLKGVDSTLKIQPAELGDSAVYLCASSSLRDSPLHFGNGTRLTVT.

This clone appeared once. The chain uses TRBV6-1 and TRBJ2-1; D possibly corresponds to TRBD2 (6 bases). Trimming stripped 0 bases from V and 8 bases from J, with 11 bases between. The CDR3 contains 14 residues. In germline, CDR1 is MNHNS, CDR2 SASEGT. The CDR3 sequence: CASSEAGGRHEQFF. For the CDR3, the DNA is TGTGCCAGCAGTGAAGCGGGGGGTAGACATGAGCAGTTCTTC.

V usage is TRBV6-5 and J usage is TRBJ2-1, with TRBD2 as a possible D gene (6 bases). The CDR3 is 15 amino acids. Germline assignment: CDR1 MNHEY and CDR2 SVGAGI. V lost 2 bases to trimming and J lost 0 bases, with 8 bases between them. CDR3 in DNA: TGTGCCAGCAGTTACCGGGGGAGCTCCTACAATGAGCAGTTCTTC. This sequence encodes CASSYRGSSYNEQFF.

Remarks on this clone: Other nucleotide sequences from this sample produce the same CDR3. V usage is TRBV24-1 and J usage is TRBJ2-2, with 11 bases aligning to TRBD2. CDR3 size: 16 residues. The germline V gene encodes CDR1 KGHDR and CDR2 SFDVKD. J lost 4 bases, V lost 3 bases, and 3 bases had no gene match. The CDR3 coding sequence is TGTGCCACCAGTGATCCTGGGACTAGCGGCACCGGGGAGCTGTTTTTT. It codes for CATSDPGTSGTGELFF.

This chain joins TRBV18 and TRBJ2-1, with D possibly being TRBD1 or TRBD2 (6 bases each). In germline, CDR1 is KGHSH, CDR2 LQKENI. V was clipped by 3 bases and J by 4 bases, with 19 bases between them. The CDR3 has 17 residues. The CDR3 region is CASSPLKEGGRYNEQFF. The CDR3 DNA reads TGTGCCAGCTCACCCCTCAAGGAAGGGGGGCGATACAATGAGCAGTTCTTC.

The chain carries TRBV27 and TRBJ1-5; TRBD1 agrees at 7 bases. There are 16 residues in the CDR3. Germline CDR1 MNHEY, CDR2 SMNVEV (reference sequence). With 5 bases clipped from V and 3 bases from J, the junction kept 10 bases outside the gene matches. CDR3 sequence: CASSTRQGGDNQPQHF. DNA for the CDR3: TGTGCCAGCAGTACCCGACAGGGAGGGGACAATCAGCCCCAGCATTTT.

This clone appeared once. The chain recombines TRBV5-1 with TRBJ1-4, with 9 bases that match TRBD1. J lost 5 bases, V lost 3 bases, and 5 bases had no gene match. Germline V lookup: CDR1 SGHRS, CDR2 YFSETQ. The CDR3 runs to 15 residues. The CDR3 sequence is CASSWGTGRNEKLFF. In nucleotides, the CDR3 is TGCGCCAGCAGCTGGGGGACAGGGAGAAATGAAAAACTGTTTTTT.

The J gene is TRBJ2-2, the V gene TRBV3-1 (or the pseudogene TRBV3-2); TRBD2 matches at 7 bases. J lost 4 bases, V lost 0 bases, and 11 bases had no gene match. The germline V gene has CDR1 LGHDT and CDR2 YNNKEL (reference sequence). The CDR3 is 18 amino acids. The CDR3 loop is CASSQEGLRGWSTGELFF. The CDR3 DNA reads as TGTGCCAGCAGCCAAGAGGGGTTGCGGGGGTGGAGCACCGGGGAGCTGTTTTTT.

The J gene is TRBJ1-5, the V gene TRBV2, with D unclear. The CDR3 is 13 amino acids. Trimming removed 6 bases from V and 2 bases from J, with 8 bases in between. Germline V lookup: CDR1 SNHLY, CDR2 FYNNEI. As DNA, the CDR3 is TGTGCCAGCAGGGGCTGGGGCAATCAGCCCCAGCATTTT. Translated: CASRGWGNQPQHF.

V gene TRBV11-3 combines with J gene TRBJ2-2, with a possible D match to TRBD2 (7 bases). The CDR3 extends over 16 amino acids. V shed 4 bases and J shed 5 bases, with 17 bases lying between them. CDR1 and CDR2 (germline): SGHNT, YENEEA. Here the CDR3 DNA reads TGTGCCAGCAGCTCAACCGGGCGGGGGCAGACCGGGGAGCTGTTTTTT. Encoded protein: CASSSTGRGQTGELFF.